This TCR beta chain appears in the sequencing data of a study of cytomegalovirus exposure and HLA in healthy donors. The PCR used 60 Vbeta and 13 Jbeta primers. The method was immunoSEQ multiplex PCR; TCRdb's version includes in-frame clones alone and lacks a portion of them. The sample carries 130,000 or so clones, roughly 80% recorded once. Trimming removed 4 bases at V and 3 bases at J, with 10 bases between. The CDR3 sequence is 13 residues long. CDR1 and CDR2 from the germline V gene are SNHLY and FYNNEI. In this sample, this clone turned up a few times. The specimen sequenced was PBMCs. This clonotype was sampled from a man aged 25-45 years in good health and CMV-seronegative. J is TRBJ2-7 and V is TRBV2; D gene unclear. For the CDR3, the DNA is TGTGCCAGCAGTGCGAATGGGCTCTACGAGCAGTACTTC. Protein product: CASSANGLYEQYF.